Presented here are 7 T cell receptor beta chains from one specimen sequenced in a study of T-cell reconstitution after alpha-beta-depleted transplantation in children. Using unique molecular identifiers, the investigators prepared the TCRbeta library. One entry per CDR3 protein results from TCRdb running MiXCR on the PCR reads. The sample shows some 830,000 distinct CDR3 sequences, about 16% of them seen only once. The starting material was PBMCs, mostly from graft donor cells, obtained 360 days after TCRalphabeta/CD19-depleted stem cell transplant. All receptors come from a male patient under 18 who had a stem cell transplant for acute lymphoblastic leukemia, so the T cells may come from the graft donor.

The V call is TRBV11-2, the J call TRBJ2-1; 7 bases match TRBD2. V lost 7 bases and J lost 9; bases outside the gene matches: 9. The CDR3 spans 13 residues. CDR1 SGHAT and CDR2 FQNNGV come from the germline V gene. The CDR3 spells CASTIGLVGEQFF. The CDR3 DNA reads TGTGCCAGCACCATTGGACTAGTTGGTGAGCAGTTCTTC.

This clonotype appeared many times. The chain recombines TRBV20-1 with TRBJ2-3; 12 positions agree with TRBD2. The CDR3 consists of 15 residues. Looked up from germline, CDR1 is DFQATT and CDR2 is SNEGSKA (reference sequence). With 3 bases clipped from V and 2 bases from J, the junction kept 3 bases outside the gene matches. The CDR3 sequence is CSASWTSGITDTQYF. CDR3 DNA sequence: TGCAGTGCTAGCTGGACTAGCGGGATCACAGATACGCAGTATTTT.

The table lists this clonotype with a few counts. The chain combines TRBV20-1 with TRBJ2-1, with 10 bases lining up with TRBD2. CDR3 size: 17 residues. V gave up 3 bases and J gave up 3 bases; unmatched junction bases: 11. Germline-derived CDR1 and CDR2 are DFQATT and SNEGSKA (reference sequence). The CDR3 region is CSASPLRTSGIYNEQFF. DNA for the CDR3: TGCAGTGCTAGTCCGCTCCGAACTAGCGGGATCTACAATGAGCAGTTCTTC.

This clonotype has ten or more counts. The CDR3, as DNA: TGCGCCAGCAGCCGGGGGACAGATAGCAATCAGCCCCAGCATTTT. This translates into CASSRGTDSNQPQHF. V is TRBV5-1 and J is TRBJ1-5, with 7 bases that match TRBD1. The V and J ends lost 4 bases and 0 bases, in that order; junction bases with no gene match: 4. The CDR3 sequence is 15 residues long. Germline CDR1 is SGHRS and CDR2 is YFSETQ.

The sample holds a few counts of this clonotype. This rearrangement joins TRBV12-3 or TRBV12-4 to TRBJ2-7, with 8 bases matching TRBD2. The length of the CDR3 is 16 residues. Losses at the gene ends were 2 bases for V and 4 bases for J; bases not matched to a gene: 10. The CDR3 nucleotides read TGTGCCAGCAGTTTACATCGAGTAGCGGGGACTTACGAGCAGTACTTC. Amino acid sequence: CASSLHRVAGTYEQYF.

This clonotype was seen more than once but under ten times. This chain connects TRBV12-3 or TRBV12-4 to TRBJ2-5; TRBD2 is a possible D gene (6 bases). The CDR3 runs 14 residues. V lost 8 bases and J lost 0, with 13 bases in between. The CDR3 here is CASGRSRYQETQYF. The CDR3 coding sequence is TGTGCCAGCGGGAGGTCGCGGTACCAAGAGACCCAGTACTTC.

This clonotype was counted between two and nine times. V is TRBV29-1 and J is TRBJ2-1, with D possibly being TRBD1 or TRBD2 (5 bases each). V lost 8 bases and J lost 3, with 8 bases in between. There are 11 residues in the CDR3. The germline CDR1 and CDR2 sequences are SQVTM and ANQGSEA. The CDR3, as DNA: TGCAGCTGGGGGAGCTACAATGAGCAGTTCTTC. Its translation: CSWGSYNEQFF.